Below, 24 T cell receptor beta chains from the same sample are listed, as sequenced in a study of beta chain features in type 1 diabetes. Overall study findings and caveats: TCRB CDR3 length was moderately but significantly reduced in all four CD4+ subsets of Type 1 diabetes patients.

Expressed TCRB transcripts were sequenced because the entire RNA isolate underwent reverse transcription. Profiled with immunoSEQ multiplex PCR; TCRdb holds only in-frame clones, not every one. Counted here are around 340,000 clones, approximately 9.7% occurring once; the ten biggest clones make up roughly 1%. Antigens for these TCRs are unknown. The specimen sequenced was central memory CD4+ T cells from blood. The receptor source for this set is a man under 40 with type 1 diabetes.

Only a few counts were recorded for this clone. The V call is TRBV30, the J call TRBJ2-7, with D perhaps matching TRBD2 (6 bases). Per germline, CDR1 GTSNPN and CDR2 SVGIG (reference sequence). V was pared by 4 bases and J by 6 bases, with 16 bases between. The CDR3 consists of 13 residues. The CDR3 DNA sequence: TGTGCCTGGATACTTACTAACGGGGGCGAGCAGTACTTC. It encodes CAWILTNGGEQYF.

The CDR3 DNA sequence: TGTGCCAGTAAATCCGGCGGACAGGATCCCGAAAAAAAACTGTTTTTT. Translated: CASKSGGQDPEKKLFF. The chain has TRBV19 and TRBJ1-4, with TRBD1 identical over 7 bases. Germline V gives CDR1 LNHDA, CDR2 SQIVND (reference sequence). This CDR3 has 16 amino acids. J was trimmed by 9 bases and V by 7 bases; bases with no gene match: 17.

This clone was counted between two and nine times. The J gene is TRBJ1-1, the V gene TRBV7-2; D unresolved. V was cut by 1 base and J by 1 base, with 7 bases left in between. This CDR3 is built from 14 residues. CDR1 is SGHTA and CDR2 is FQGNSA in the germline V gene. Here the CDR3 reads CASSLGQENTEAFF. DNA of the CDR3: TGTGCCAGCAGCTTAGGGCAGGAGAACACTGAAGCTTTCTTT.

This clone was seen only a few times. This CDR3 is CASSPRLTRDNSPLHF. The CDR3 nucleotides read TGTGCCAGCAGCCCCCGGTTGACCAGGGATAATTCACCCCTCCACTTT. V gene TRBV7-2 combines with J gene TRBJ1-6, with a tentative D call TRBD1 (5 bases). V was clipped by 5 bases and J by 5 bases, with 16 bases between them. The length of the CDR3 is 16 residues. Germline values: CDR1 SGHTA, CDR2 FQGNSA.

This clone was seen only a few times. V usage is TRBV27 and J usage is TRBJ1-6, with TRBD1 matching 7 bases. The germline CDR1 and CDR2 sequences are MNHEY and SMNVEV (reference sequence). This CDR3 is built from 14 residues. The junction had 12 bases not matched to a gene; V was cut back by 6 bases and J by 13 bases. The CDR3 protein is CASSPDREGNPLHF. As DNA, the CDR3 is TGTGCCAGCAGCCCCGACAGGGAGGGGAATCCCCTCCACTTT.

This clone was found a few times. The rearrangement links TRBV21-1 to TRBJ2-3; the listed D gene, TRBD2, was not tested against the DNA. TRBV21-1 is a known pseudogene. The CDR3 sequence is 22 residues long. CDR3: CASSKLFISSGGVSTSTDTQYF. Written as DNA, the CDR3 is TGTGCCAGCAGCAAACTTTTTATCTCTAGCGGGGGGGTATCAACTAGCACAGATACGCAGTATTTT.

The sample holds a few counts of this clone. The chain joins TRBV7-9 to TRBJ2-3; perhaps TRBD1 as D (5 bases). V gave up 0 bases and J gave up 1 base, with 11 bases separating them. Germline loops: CDR1 SEHNR, CDR2 FQNEAQ (reference sequence). The length of the CDR3 is 16 residues. The CDR3 protein is CASSLAGHTGTDTQYF. The CDR3 nucleotides read TGTGCCAGCAGCTTAGCGGGGCACACGGGCACAGATACGCAGTATTTT.

This clone turned up a few times. This sequence joins TRBV5-6 and TRBJ2-7, with 7 nucleotides matching TRBD1. V trimming: 2 bases; J trimming: 3 bases; junction bases outside the gene matches: 14. Per germline, CDR1 SGHDT and CDR2 YYEEEE. The CDR3 has 17 residues. The CDR3 coding sequence is TGTGCCAGCAGCTTCTACCTAACAGGGGTCGCGAGCTACGAGCAGTACTTC. This codes for CASSFYLTGVASYEQYF.

This clone was counted ten times or more. Here the CDR3 reads CASSSQGRYTF. The CDR3 DNA reads as TGTGCCAGCAGTTCGCAGGGACGCTACACCTTC. The chain combines TRBV27 with TRBJ1-2; possible D gene TRBD1, 5 bases. From germline, CDR1 is MNHEY and CDR2 SMNVEV (reference sequence). The CDR3 loop spans 11 amino acids. Between the trimmed V and J ends, which lost 4 bases and 9 bases, there was a span of 9 bases.

The chain carries TRBV2 and TRBJ1-5; TRBD1 aligns across 7 bases. CDR1 and CDR2 (germline): SNHLY, FYNNEI. Trimming at V came to 8 bases and at J to 0 bases, leaving 7 bases not matched to a gene. The CDR3 has 15 residues. CDR3 nucleotide sequence: TGTGCCAGCGATACAGGGGTTTATAGCAATCAGCCCCAGCATTTT. It is translated as CASDTGVYSNQPQHF.

Many counts were recorded for this clone. The CDR3 coding sequence is TGTGCCAGCAGTTTATGGCGGGGGGAGGCTTTCTTT. Its translation is CASSLWRGEAFF. The rearrangement links TRBV28 to TRBJ1-1; possible D gene TRBD1, 5 bases. The V end was cut by 0 bases, the J end by 11 bases, with 10 bases between. The CDR3 has 12 amino acids. CDR1 is MDHEN and CDR2 is SYDVKM in the germline V gene. Filled out from reference TRBV28 and TRBJ1-1, the complete variable domain reads DVKVTQSSRYLVKRTGEKVFLECVQDMDHENMFWYRQDPGLGLRLIYFSYDVKMKEKGDIPEGYSVSREKKERFSLILESASTNQTSMYLCASSLWRGEAFFGQGTRLTVV.

This clone was observed a few times. In nucleotides, the CDR3 is TGTGCCAGCAGTTTTCCCGCGCGGGGGGTACACGAGCAGTACTTC. The encoded protein is CASSFPARGVHEQYF. This chain joins TRBV28 and TRBJ2-7; 8 bases are shared with TRBD2. The CDR3 contains 15 residues. Per the germline V gene, CDR1 is MDHEN and CDR2 is SYDVKM. J was trimmed by 5 bases and V by 3 bases; bases with no gene match: 9.

Concerning this clone itself: Within the sample, other DNA sequences also encode this same CDR3. The rearrangement uses TRBV6-5 and TRBJ1-5; D call uncertain. This CDR3 is built from 13 residues. V was trimmed by 6 bases and J by 4 bases, leaving 10 bases between them. Germline assignment: CDR1 MNHEY and CDR2 SVGAGI. The CDR3 spells CASRLDGNQPQHF. CDR3 DNA: TGTGCCAGCAGGTTGGACGGGAATCAGCCCCAGCATTTT.

This clone was recorded many times. The chain recombines TRBV19 with TRBJ1-2, with 7 bases that match TRBD1. The CDR3 loop spans 15 amino acids. V dropped 6 bases and J dropped 2; count of bases not matched to a gene: 9. Germline CDR1 LNHDA, CDR2 SQIVND (reference sequence). The CDR3 reads CASSPFDRANYGYTF. The CDR3, as DNA: TGTGCCAGTAGCCCTTTCGACAGGGCCAACTATGGCTACACCTTC. Full variable domain (rest looked up from reference TRBV19 and TRBJ1-2): DGGITQSPKYLFRKEGQNVTLSCEQNLNHDAMYWYRQDPGQGLRLIYYSQIVNDFQKGDIAEGYSVSREKKESFPLTVTSAQKNPTAFYLCASSPFDRANYGYTFGSGTRLTVV.

This chain links TRBV27 with TRBJ2-2; TRBD1 is a possible D gene (6 bases). The CDR3 is 15 amino acids. Trimming cost V 5 bases and J 4 bases, with 14 bases left between them. Germline CDR1 is MNHEY and CDR2 is SMNVEV (reference sequence). CDR3 protein: CASSPGTTSTGELFF. DNA of the CDR3: TGTGCCAGCAGTCCCGGGACAACGAGCACCGGGGAGCTGTTTTTT.

The chain is built from TRBV5-6 and TRBJ2-1; D is perhaps TRBD1 (6 bases). Germline CDR1 is SGHDT and CDR2 is YYEEEE. The CDR3 sequence is 14 residues long. Deletions cut 4 bases from V and 5 bases from J, with 13 bases between. CDR3 sequence (DNA): TGTGCCAGCAGCCCCGGGACATACGACAATGAGCAGTTCTTC. Translation gives CASSPGTYDNEQFF.

Here the CDR3 reads CASSITGYTYNSPLHF. DNA of the CDR3: TGTGCCAGTAGTATTACCGGCTACACCTATAATTCACCCCTCCACTTT. V and J are TRBV19 and TRBJ1-6; D ambiguous. Per germline, CDR1 LNHDA and CDR2 SQIVND (reference sequence). The CDR3 is 16 residues long. V was cut by 3 bases and J by 2 bases, with 11 bases left in between.

This chain links TRBV11-2 with TRBJ2-2; TRBD2 aligns across 10 bases. The CDR3 is made up of 17 amino acids. Germline CDR1 SGHAT, CDR2 FQNNGV. The V gene end was trimmed by 3 bases and the J gene end by 4 bases; junction bases not matched to a gene: 8. The CDR3 sequence is CASSFFPAGGTTGELFF. The CDR3 coding sequence is TGTGCCAGCAGCTTTTTTCCAGCGGGGGGGACCACCGGGGAGCTGTTTTTT.

Only a few counts were recorded for this clone. This chain uses TRBV15 with TRBJ1-2; tentative D call: TRBD1 (6 bases). This CDR3 is built from 12 residues. V lost 4 bases and J lost 7, with 10 bases in between. Per germline, CDR1 LNHNV and CDR2 YYDKDF (reference sequence). The CDR3 nucleotides read TGTGCCACCAGCACGACGACAGGTGGCTACACCTTC. It is translated as CATSTTTGGYTF. The entire variable domain, with the rest obtained from reference TRBV15 and TRBJ1-2, is as follows: DAMVIQNPRYQVTQFGKPVTLSCSQTLNHNVMYWYQQKSSQAPKLLFHYYDKDFNNEADTPDNFQSRRPNTSFCFLDIRSPGLGDTAMYLCATSTTTGGYTFGSGTRLTVV.

This clone was seen at least ten times. The J gene is TRBJ2-1, the V gene TRBV7-9, with 7 nucleotides matching TRBD2. The CDR3 spans 14 residues. V shed 1 base and J 7 bases; nucleotides not matched to a gene: 4. In germline, CDR1 is SEHNR, CDR2 FQNEAQ (reference sequence). This CDR3 is CASSLGLAVNEQFF. CDR3 in DNA: TGTGCCAGCAGCTTAGGCCTAGCGGTAAATGAGCAGTTCTTC.

This clone was recorded a few times. The CDR3 coding sequence is TGCGCCAGCAGTGAAACAGGGGGAGGAGGCAATGAGCAGTTCTTC. Translating it yields CASSETGGGGNEQFF. The chain uses TRBV10-1 and TRBJ2-1; 8 bases map to TRBD1. Germline CDR1 reads WNHNN; CDR2 reads SYGVQD (reference sequence). Losses at the gene ends were 3 bases for V and 6 bases for J; bases not matched to a gene: 7. There are 15 residues in the CDR3.

The CDR3 coding sequence is TGTGCCAGCAGTACAGGGGGTGGAATCGAGCAGTACTTC. This encodes CASSTGGGIEQYF. The V and J genes are TRBV7-9 and TRBJ2-7; 8 bases fit TRBD1. CDR3 size: 13 residues. The V segment lost 6 bases and the J segment 6 bases; nucleotides outside the gene matches: 7. In germline, CDR1 is SEHNR, CDR2 FQNEAQ (reference sequence). Drawing the rest from reference TRBV7-9 and TRBJ2-7, the complete variable domain is DTGVSQNPRHKITKRGQNVTFRCDPISEHNRLYWYRQTLGQGPEFLTYFQNEAQLEKSRLLSDRFSAERPKGSFSTLEIQRTEQGDSAMYLCASSTGGGIEQYFGPGTRLTVT.

V usage is TRBV10-3 and J usage is TRBJ2-7, with 9 bases fitting TRBD2. The CDR3 has 13 amino acids. Trimming at V came to 6 bases and at J to 3 bases, leaving 3 bases not matched to a gene. In germline, CDR1 is ENHRY, CDR2 SYGVKD. CDR3 DNA: TGTGCCATCAGCGCTAGCGGGGACTACGAGCAGTACTTC. Protein: CAISASGDYEQYF.

As concerns this clone: This probably arose from a read error, given a far larger clone one base away. Other nucleotide sequences from this sample produce the same CDR3. This chain links TRBV7-6 with TRBJ2-1; no definite D call. CDR3 length: 11 amino acids. V lost 3 bases to trimming and J lost 5 bases, with 2 bases between them. Germline-derived CDR1 and CDR2 are SGHVS and FNYEAQ. The CDR3 spells CASSFDNEQFF. CDR3 DNA sequence: TGTGCCAGCAGCTTCGACAATGAGCAGTTCTTC.